The 27 T cell receptor beta chains in this list originate from one sample, sequenced in a study of OX40 agonist ivuxolimab in advanced cancers. Here immunoSEQ multiplex PCR was the method, and the copy in TCRdb shows in-frame clones only, minus some. The table records over 100,000 clones, less than 95% of them present only once. Here the sequenced sample was CD4+ or CD8+ T cells sorted from blood, taken in a trial of the OX40 agonist ivuxolimab. The receptors were sampled from an adult with an advanced solid tumor such as melanoma, head and neck, liver or kidney cancer.

This clone was seen once. J is TRBJ2-1 and V is TRBV11-2; D possibly corresponds to TRBD2 (6 bases). This CDR3 comprises 17 residues. Germline CDR1 and CDR2: SGHAT and FQNNGV. V dropped 5 bases and J dropped 12 bases, with 29 bases sitting between them. The CDR3 region has the DNA TGTGCCAGCAGCCCCCCTGATCTGCGGGACTCGAATGAGGGGCAGTTCTTC. This sequence encodes CASSPPDLRDSNEGQFF. Based on the CDR3 plus reference TRBV11-2 and TRBJ2-1, the full variable domain is EAGVAQSPRYKIIEKRQSVAFWCNPISGHATLYWYQQILGQGPKLLIQFQNNGVVDDSQLPKDRFSAERLKGVDSTLKIQPAKLEDSAVYLCASSPPDLRDSNEGQFFGPGTRLTVL.

This chain connects TRBV6-5 to TRBJ1-1, with D unresolved. CDR3 length equals 15 residues. Trimming removed 0 bases at V and 6 bases at J, with 14 bases between. Germline CDR1 MNHEY, CDR2 SVGAGI. The CDR3 DNA follows: TGTGCCAGCAGTTACTCTTCGTTTTTTCCCTCTGAAGCTTTCTTT. Translating gives CASSYSSFFPSEAFF.

The CDR3 DNA reads TGTGCTAGTGGTTTGGTACTCGGCCAGGAGGGCAATCAGCCCCAGCATTTT. The encoded protein is CASGLVLGQEGNQPQHF. The V call is TRBV12-5, the J call TRBJ1-5; no firm D call. The germline V and J ends were trimmed by 0 bases and 2 bases, with 14 bases remaining between them. The CDR3 is made up of 17 amino acids. The germline gives CDR1 LGHNT, CDR2 FRNRAP.

This clone was seen a few times. The chain recombines TRBV2 with TRBJ2-5; 10 bases match TRBD2. After removal of 3 bases from V and 5 bases from J, the junction contained 9 bases not matched to a gene. CDR1 and CDR2 from the germline V gene are SNHLY and FYNNEI. CDR3 length: 16 residues. In nucleotides, the CDR3 is TGTGCCAGCAGTGATAGGATAGCGGGAGGCAGGGAGACCCAGTACTTC. Encoded protein: CASSDRIAGGRETQYF.

V is TRBV7-9 and J is TRBJ1-2; a possible D gene is TRBD1 (5 bases). From germline, CDR1 is SEHNR and CDR2 FQNEAQ (reference sequence). There are 12 residues in the CDR3. The ends were cut back, 0 bases at V and 12 bases at J, with 11 bases in the middle. CDR3 loop: CASSLAIRGNTF. The CDR3, as DNA: TGTGCCAGCAGCTTAGCGATTAGGGGAAACACCTTC.

The rearrangement links TRBV7-2 to TRBJ2-5; D possibly matches TRBD1 or TRBD2 (6 bases each). Trimming removed 4 bases from V and 2 bases from J, with 23 bases in between. The V gene's germline CDR1 is SGHTA and CDR2 FQGNSA. The CDR3 totals 18 residues. The CDR3 DNA is TGTGCCAGCAGCTACCGACGGTCCCGACTAGGGGGTCAAGAGACCCAGTACTTC. This codes for CASSYRRSRLGGQETQYF.

The rearrangement joins TRBV27 to TRBJ2-3, with D perhaps matching TRBD1 or TRBD2 (6 bases each). CDR3 length equals 17 residues. The germline V gene has CDR1 MNHEY and CDR2 SMNVEV (reference sequence). Trimming removed 2 bases from V and 1 base from J, with 16 bases in between. DNA for the CDR3: TGTGCCAGCAGTTTACTGAAAGGGGGGAGCGGCACAGATACGCAGTATTTT. It yields the protein CASSLLKGGSGTDTQYF.

CDR3 residues: CSARRTANTEAFF. As DNA, the CDR3 is TGCAGCGCCCGAAGGACAGCGAACACTGAAGCTTTCTTT. V gene TRBV29-1 combines with J gene TRBJ1-1, with D perhaps matching TRBD1 (6 bases). The CDR3 is 13 residues long. V was pared by 7 bases and J by 1 base, with 13 bases between. The germline V gene has CDR1 SQVTM and CDR2 ANQGSEA.

The rearrangement uses TRBV7-9 and TRBJ1-5; D ambiguous. There are 12 residues in the CDR3. Deletions cut 5 bases from V and 4 bases from J, with 6 bases between. Germline V gene data show CDR1 as SEHNR and CDR2 as FQNEAQ (reference sequence). The DNA of the CDR3 is TGTGCCAGCAGCCTAGAGAATCAGCCCCAGCATTTT. This encodes CASSLENQPQHF.

The J gene is TRBJ1-2, the V gene TRBV27; TRBD1 matches at 8 bases. This CDR3 has 15 residues. From germline, CDR1 is MNHEY and CDR2 SMNVEV (reference sequence). J gave up 8 bases and V 5 bases, and 13 bases lay outside the gene matches. CDR3 sequence reads: CASSPPGQGARGYTF. As DNA, the CDR3 is TGTGCCAGCAGTCCTCCCGGGCAGGGGGCGAGAGGCTACACCTTC.

V gene TRBV9 combines with J gene TRBJ2-7, with 13 bases aligning to TRBD2. CDR1 SGDLS and CDR2 YYNGEE come from the germline V gene. The trim removed 2 bases at V and 5 bases at J, leaving 1 base unmatched. This CDR3 has 14 amino acids. In DNA form, the CDR3 reads TGTGCCAGCAGCGTCGGACTAGCGGGAGACGAGCAGTACTTC. Translation gives CASSVGLAGDEQYF.

The chain combines TRBV30 with TRBJ2-3; D is unclear. With 1 base removed from V and 1 base from J, the gap between germline ends came to 3 bases. This CDR3 spans 12 amino acids. Germline V gene data show CDR1 as GTSNPN and CDR2 as SVGIG (reference sequence). The CDR3, as DNA: TGTGCCTGGAGTGGGGGCACAGATACGCAGTATTTT. Protein product: CAWSGGTDTQYF.

This clone occurred once. This chain uses TRBV18 with TRBJ2-7, with TRBD1 matching over 11 bases. This CDR3 has 15 amino acids. Trimming cost V 6 bases and J 1 base; bases outside gene matches: 5. Per the germline V gene, CDR1 is KGHSH and CDR2 is LQKENI. Written as DNA, the CDR3 is TGTGCCAGCTCGCGGACAGGGGGCGGATCCTACGAGCAGTACTTC. It is translated as CASSRTGGGSYEQYF.

V is TRBV29-1 and J is TRBJ2-6; D gene unclear. V lost 1 base and J lost 0, with 16 bases in between. The germline CDR1 and CDR2 sequences are SQVTM and ANQGSEA. There are 18 residues in the CDR3. This CDR3 is CSVEVSSADYSGANVLTF. The CDR3 DNA reads TGCAGCGTTGAAGTTTCGTCCGCAGATTACTCTGGGGCCAACGTCCTGACTTTC. The entire variable domain, with the rest obtained from reference TRBV29-1 and TRBJ2-6, is as follows: SAVISQKPSRDICQRGTSLTIQCQVDSQVTMMFWYRQQPGQSLTLIATANQGSEATYESGFVIDKFPISRPNLTFSTLTVSNMSPEDSSIYLCSVEVSSADYSGANVLTFGAGSRLTVL.

V and J are TRBV10-2 and TRBJ2-7; D gene uncertain. The CDR3 length is 12 residues. Germline V lookup: CDR1 WSHSY, CDR2 SAAADI. Deletions cut 6 bases from V and 4 bases from J, with 10 bases between. The CDR3 DNA reads as TGCGCCAGCAGCGCGGCAGTTTACGAGCAGTACTTC. Translated: CASSAAVYEQYF.

The chain employs TRBV7-3 and TRBJ2-1; D is uncertain. V was clipped by 1 base and J by 6 bases, with 4 bases between them. This CDR3 is 12 amino acids long. CDR1 is SGHTA and CDR2 is FQGTGA in the germline V gene. In nucleotides, the CDR3 is TGTGCCAGCAGCTTAAACAGCAATGAGCAGTTCTTC. As protein: CASSLNSNEQFF. The full variable domain, in which reference TRBV7-3 and TRBJ2-1 provide the parts outside the CDR3, is GAGVSQTPSNKVTEKGKYVELRCDPISGHTALYWYRQSLGQGPEFLIYFQGTGAADDSGLPNDRFFAVRPEGSVSTLKIQRTERGDSAVYLCASSLNSNEQFFGPGTRLTVL.

This CDR3 reads CASSLNRASSGNTIYF. The CDR3 nucleotides read TGTGCCAGCAGCTTGAACAGGGCTAGCTCTGGAAACACCATATATTTT. This chain uses TRBV5-4 with TRBJ1-3, with TRBD1 as a possible D gene (6 bases). This CDR3 is 16 amino acids long. CDR1 and CDR2 from the germline V gene are SGHNT and YYREEE (reference sequence). Trimming took 1 base from V and 0 from J, leaving 11 bases between them.

The V gene is TRBV25-1, the J gene TRBJ2-3, with 13 bases aligning to TRBD2. V was pared by 4 bases and J by 2 bases, with 3 bases of the junction left unmatched. This CDR3 contains 16 residues. Germline assignment: CDR1 MGHDK and CDR2 SYGVNS. The CDR3 nucleotides are TGTGCCAGCAGTGTGGGACTAGCGGGACTCACAGATACGCAGTATTTT. It is translated as CASSVGLAGLTDTQYF.

This clone occurred once. The rearrangement uses TRBV18 and TRBJ1-1; 7 nucleotides agree with TRBD1. Germline V gene sequence: CDR1 KGHSH, CDR2 LQKENI. J lost 2 bases, V lost 6 bases, and 9 bases had no gene match. The CDR3 is made up of 15 amino acids. For the CDR3, the DNA is TGTGCCAGCTCCTCGGGACAGCTGGGAAACACTGAAGCTTTCTTT. Protein product: CASSSGQLGNTEAFF. Looking up the rest from reference TRBV18 and TRBJ1-1 gives the full variable domain: NAGVMQNPRHLVRRRGQEARLRCSPMKGHSHVYWYRQLPEEGLKFMVYLQKENIIDESGMPKERFSAEFPKEGPSILRIQQVVRGDSAAYFCASSSGQLGNTEAFFGQGTRLTVV.

The gene calls are TRBV5-6 and TRBJ1-1, with D perhaps TRBD1 (5 bases). The germline V and J ends were trimmed by 4 bases and 5 bases, with 18 bases remaining between them. Germline-derived CDR1 and CDR2 are SGHDT and YYEEEE. The CDR3 is made up of 15 amino acids. The CDR3 region is CASSKRGGVWTEAFF. CDR3 bases: TGTGCCAGCAGCAAGCGGGGGGGAGTTTGGACTGAAGCTTTCTTT.

The CDR3 sequence: CAISESTLAASTDTQYF. CDR3 nucleotide sequence: TGTGCCATCAGTGAGTCGACACTAGCGGCTAGCACAGATACGCAGTATTTT. The rearrangement links TRBV10-3 to TRBJ2-3; 8 bases align to TRBD2. Trimming at V came to 0 bases and at J to 0 bases, leaving 5 bases not matched to a gene. From germline, CDR1 is ENHRY and CDR2 SYGVKD. CDR3 length equals 17 residues.

This chain uses TRBV28 with TRBJ2-2, with unresolved D. V was shortened by 6 bases and J by 9 bases, with 8 bases between the two germline ends. Germline V gene lookup returns CDR1 MDHEN and CDR2 SYDVKM. There are 11 residues in the CDR3. Written as DNA, the CDR3 is TGTGCCAGCAGCCTAGTCCGGGAGCTGTTTTTT. The encoded protein is CASSLVRELFF.

The CDR3 bases are TGTGCCAGCACCCCGGGACGAGGCTGGGACATTCAGTACTTC. Translated, it gives CASTPGRGWDIQYF. The V and J genes are TRBV7-2 and TRBJ2-4, with D perhaps TRBD1 or TRBD2 (5 bases each). The CDR3 loop spans 14 amino acids. Germline lookup yields CDR1 SGHTA and CDR2 FQGNSA. Trimming cost V 7 bases and J 8 bases, with 18 bases left between them.

The chain uses TRBV28 and TRBJ1-1; D gene uncertain. The CDR3 has 13 residues. CDR1 MDHEN and CDR2 SYDVKM come from the germline V gene. V dropped 5 bases and J dropped 2 bases, with 9 bases sitting between them. The CDR3 DNA follows: TGTGCCAGCAGTCGGTACGGTAACACTGAAGCTTTCTTT. It specifies CASSRYGNTEAFF.

The chain is built from TRBV2 and TRBJ2-4; weak D call: TRBD2 (5 bases). V lost 8 bases and J 8 bases, leaving 22 bases between the germline ends. The CDR3 has 15 amino acids. The germline V gene encodes CDR1 SNHLY and CDR2 FYNNEI. CDR3 in DNA: TGTGCCAGCGGGAAGCCGGGGTCTTCGGGTCACATTCAGTACTTC. This translates into CASGKPGSSGHIQYF.

The chain joins TRBV11-2 to TRBJ2-3; 14 positions agree with TRBD2. Germline V lookup: CDR1 SGHAT, CDR2 FQNNGV. Germline trimming cut 5 bases from V and 5 bases from J; bases unmatched to any gene: 6. The CDR3 is made up of 16 amino acids. The CDR3 DNA follows: TGTGCCAGCAGCCCCCAGACTAGCGGGAGGGGAGATACGCAGTATTTT. It yields the protein CASSPQTSGRGDTQYF.

The chain is built from TRBV7-8 and TRBJ2-7; no definite D call. This CDR3 is 12 amino acids long. V was pared by 5 bases and J by 3 bases, with 8 bases between. The germline gives CDR1 SGHVS, CDR2 FQNEAQ. CDR3 region: CASSPAVYEQYF. The CDR3 coding sequence is TGTGCCAGCAGCCCAGCAGTCTACGAGCAGTACTTC.